This TCR beta chain is drawn from a study of blood T cell repertoires in COVID-19. Study as a whole: The United States, Italy and Spain were the sources of the acute and convalescent COVID-19 samples. PBMCs, B-cell-depleted T cells, or T cells provided the cDNA or gDNA that made up the material.

The CDR3 covers 12 residues. Germline-derived CDR1 and CDR2 are MDHEN and SYDVKM. The germline V and J ends were trimmed by 6 bases and 6 bases, with 11 bases remaining between them. Clones were sequenced by immunoSEQ multiplex PCR, and TCRdb holds only the in-frame ones, with some missing. The repertoire holds 270,000 or so clones, 75% to 95% seen once, with 2.8% in the top ten. Participants had their cohort set by participant-reported clinical history. People in the exposed group encountered a COVID-19 case within 2 weeks before entering the study. Sequences were obtained from PBMCs or T cells enriched from blood (not recorded which). This clonotype was sampled from a middle-aged man who had been exposed to COVID-19. V and J are TRBV28 and TRBJ1-2; weak D call: TRBD1 (6 bases). CDR3 sequence reads: CASSIQGNGYTF. CDR3 coding DNA: TGTGCCAGCAGCATACAGGGTAATGGCTACACCTTC.